The present T cell receptor beta chain was sequenced within a study of blood T cell repertoires in COVID-19. Study as a whole: T cells, B-cell-depleted T cells, or PBMCs provided the cDNA or gDNA that served as material.

Produced via immunoSEQ multiplex PCR; TCRdb's table is partial and in-frame only. The data show about 270,000 clones, approximately 81% seen once. The CDR3 runs to 12 residues. Trimming removed 6 bases from V and 7 bases from J, with 12 bases in between. The germline CDR1 and CDR2 sequences are SEHNR and FQNEAQ (reference sequence). This clonotype originated in a woman aged 18-29 years with acute or convalescent COVID-19. Input material: peripheral blood. This rearrangement joins TRBV7-9 to TRBJ1-1; D gene ambiguous. This CDR3 reads CASRGSGDEAFF. CDR3 nucleotide sequence: TGTGCCAGCAGGGGATCGGGAGATGAAGCTTTCTTT.